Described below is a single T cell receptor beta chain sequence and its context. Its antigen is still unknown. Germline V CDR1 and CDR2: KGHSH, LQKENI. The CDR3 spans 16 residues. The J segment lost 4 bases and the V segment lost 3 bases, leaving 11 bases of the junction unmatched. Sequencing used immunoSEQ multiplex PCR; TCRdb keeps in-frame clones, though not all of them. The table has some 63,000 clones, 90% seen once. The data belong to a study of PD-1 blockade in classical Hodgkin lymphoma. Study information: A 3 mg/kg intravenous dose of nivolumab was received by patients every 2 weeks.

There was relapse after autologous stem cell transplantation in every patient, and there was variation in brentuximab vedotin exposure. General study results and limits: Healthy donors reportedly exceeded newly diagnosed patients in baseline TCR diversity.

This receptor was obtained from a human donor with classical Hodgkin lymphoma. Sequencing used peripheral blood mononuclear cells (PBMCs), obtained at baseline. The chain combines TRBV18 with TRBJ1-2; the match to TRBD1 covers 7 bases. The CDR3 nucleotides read TGTGCCAGCTCACCGACAGGGACTCTATCTTTCTATGGCTACACCTTC. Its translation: CASSPTGTLSFYGYTF.